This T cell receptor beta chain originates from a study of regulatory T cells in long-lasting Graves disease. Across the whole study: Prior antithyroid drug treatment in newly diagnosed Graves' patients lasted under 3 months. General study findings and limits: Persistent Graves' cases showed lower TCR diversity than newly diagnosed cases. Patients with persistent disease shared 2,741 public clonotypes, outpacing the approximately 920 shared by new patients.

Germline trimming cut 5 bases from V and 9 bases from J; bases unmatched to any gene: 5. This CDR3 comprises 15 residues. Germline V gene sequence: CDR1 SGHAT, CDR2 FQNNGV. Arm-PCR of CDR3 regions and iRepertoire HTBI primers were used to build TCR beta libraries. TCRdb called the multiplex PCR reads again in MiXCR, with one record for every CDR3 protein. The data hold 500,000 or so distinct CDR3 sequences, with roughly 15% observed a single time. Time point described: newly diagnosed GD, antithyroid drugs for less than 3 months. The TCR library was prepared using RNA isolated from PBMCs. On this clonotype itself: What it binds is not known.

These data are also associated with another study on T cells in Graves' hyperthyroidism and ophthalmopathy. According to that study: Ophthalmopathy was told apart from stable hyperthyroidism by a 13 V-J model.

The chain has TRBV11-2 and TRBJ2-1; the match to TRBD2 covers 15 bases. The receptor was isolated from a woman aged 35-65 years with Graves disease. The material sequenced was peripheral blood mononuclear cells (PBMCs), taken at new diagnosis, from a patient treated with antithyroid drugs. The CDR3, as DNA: TGTGCCAGCAGCCCCGGACTAGCGGGGGGGCTTGAGCAGTTCTTC. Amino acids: CASSPGLAGGLEQFF. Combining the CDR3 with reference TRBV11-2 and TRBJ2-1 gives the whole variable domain EAGVAQSPRYKIIEKRQSVAFWCNPISGHATLYWYQQILGQGPKLLIQFQNNGVVDDSQLPKDRFSAERLKGVDSTLKIQPAKLEDSAVYLCASSPGLAGGLEQFFGPGTRLTVL.